The 21 T cell receptor beta chains below were found in one sample sequenced in a study of blood T cell repertoires in COVID-19. The protocol was immunoSEQ multiplex PCR, while the TCRdb copy is restricted to in-frame clones and leaves out a portion. Altogether 650,000 to 800,000 clones are present, 85% to 90% being singletons, with the ten largest covering over 0.2%. The specimen was peripheral blood. The receptors were gathered from a woman under 30 with acute or convalescent COVID-19.

This chain connects TRBV27 to TRBJ2-3; D is unresolved. V shed 7 bases and J shed 1 base, with 15 bases lying between them. Germline V CDR1 and CDR2: MNHEY, SMNVEV (reference sequence). The length of the CDR3 is 15 residues. CDR3 protein: CASTPWWAGTDTQYF. The CDR3 DNA reads TGTGCCAGCACTCCTTGGTGGGCCGGCACAGATACGCAGTATTTT.

The chain recombines TRBV30 with TRBJ1-1, with D hard to call. This CDR3 contains 14 residues. Germline V lookup: CDR1 GTSNPN, CDR2 SVGIG (reference sequence). Between the trimmed V and J ends, which lost 0 bases and 11 bases, there was a span of 19 bases. As DNA, the CDR3 is TGTGCCTGGAGTGTAGCAGGCCGATCACTGATCGCTTTCTTT. This encodes CAWSVAGRSLIAFF.

The rearrangement links TRBV5-5 to TRBJ2-7; 14 nucleotides line up with TRBD2. Germline CDR1 is SGHKS and CDR2 is YYEKEE (reference sequence). J was trimmed by 3 bases and V by 4 bases; bases with no gene match: 3. The CDR3 is made up of 15 amino acids. The CDR3 region has the DNA TGTGCCAGCAGCCCGGGACTAGCGGGGGACTACGAGCAGTACTTC. It yields the protein CASSPGLAGDYEQYF.

The table lists this clone with a count of one. The rearrangement uses TRBV9 and TRBJ1-2; D gene unclear. The V end was cut by 3 bases, the J end by 4 bases, with 16 bases between. Germline loops: CDR1 SGDLS, CDR2 YYNGEE. The CDR3 covers 15 residues. CDR3 in DNA: TGTGCCAGCAGCGCATCTGTCGGGAAAAGCTATGGCTACACCTTC. It translates to CASSASVGKSYGYTF.

This chain joins TRBV4-1 and TRBJ1-2; TRBD1 agrees at 10 bases. The CDR3 is 18 residues long. The ends lost 2 bases at V and 0 bases at J; junction bases unmatched: 9. Germline V gene sequence: CDR1 MGHRA, CDR2 YSYEKL. This chain's CDR3 is CASSQQLTGGPTNYGYTF. CDR3 DNA: TGCGCCAGCAGCCAACAGCTGACAGGGGGCCCAACTAACTATGGCTACACCTTC.

The chain carries TRBV14 and TRBJ2-5; the match to TRBD1 covers 7 bases. This CDR3 comprises 16 residues. The germline V gene encodes CDR1 SGHDN and CDR2 FVKESK. With V trimmed by 0 bases and J by 0 bases, 4 bases remained unmatched. CDR3 protein: CASSQEGQWYQETQYF. CDR3 sequence (DNA): TGTGCCAGCAGCCAAGAGGGACAGTGGTACCAAGAGACCCAGTACTTC.

This sequence joins TRBV12-3 or TRBV12-4 and TRBJ1-3; D is unclear. This CDR3 is built from 13 residues. V dropped 10 bases and J dropped 3 bases, with 13 bases sitting between them. The CDR3 loop is CANTGGDGNTIYF. In DNA, the CDR3 is TGTGCCAACACGGGCGGGGATGGAAACACCATATATTTT.

V and J are TRBV5-1 and TRBJ2-7; D may be TRBD2 (6 bases). Germline lookup yields CDR1 SGHRS and CDR2 YFSETQ. The CDR3 totals 16 residues. Between the trimmed V and J ends, which lost 3 bases and 2 bases, there was a span of 18 bases. The CDR3 DNA sequence: TGCGCCAGCAGCTCAGGGATGGGACGGGGGACCTACGAGCAGTACTTC. Translating gives CASSSGMGRGTYEQYF.

J is TRBJ1-2 and V is TRBV7-9, with D perhaps TRBD1 (5 bases). Trimming took 4 bases from V and 4 from J, leaving 22 bases between them. Germline V gene data show CDR1 as SEHNR and CDR2 as FQNEAQ (reference sequence). The CDR3 extends over 17 amino acids. The CDR3 DNA follows: TGTGCCAGCAGCTCCACCCGAACCCCCCAGGGTTCCTATGGCTACACCTTC. Translated: CASSSTRTPQGSYGYTF.

This chain connects TRBV29-1 to TRBJ2-7; TRBD1 matches 8 bases. The CDR3 is 13 amino acids. CDR1 and CDR2 from the germline V gene are SQVTM and ANQGSEA. V dropped 6 bases and J dropped 2; count of bases not matched to a gene: 6. The CDR3 DNA sequence: TGCAGCGTAAGAACAGGGGGAACCTACGAGCAGTACTTC. Protein: CSVRTGGTYEQYF.

CDR3 protein: CASKWREVYEQYF. In nucleotides, the CDR3 is TGTGCCAGCAAGTGGAGGGAAGTTTACGAGCAGTACTTC. This rearrangement joins TRBV2 to TRBJ2-7, with a possible D match to TRBD2 (6 bases). V lost 7 bases and J lost 4, with 14 bases in between. The CDR3 sequence is 13 residues long. Germline CDR1 and CDR2: SNHLY and FYNNEI.

This clone has only a few counts. V and J are TRBV18 and TRBJ1-2; D not certain. This CDR3 is 15 amino acids long. The ends were cut back, 6 bases at V and 8 bases at J, with 22 bases in the middle. The germline CDR1 and CDR2 sequences are KGHSH and LQKENI. CDR3 DNA sequence: TGTGCCAGCTCTCTAACCCTCGTGGAGGTTGACGGCTACACCTTC. Its protein is CASSLTLVEVDGYTF.

The rearrangement joins TRBV28 to TRBJ1-1, with D unclear. V lost 7 bases and J lost 5, with 17 bases in between. CDR3 length equals 14 residues. Germline V gene data show CDR1 as MDHEN and CDR2 as SYDVKM. This CDR3 reads CASTRFAGNTEAFF. CDR3 coding DNA: TGTGCCAGCACCCGGTTCGCGGGCAATACTGAAGCTTTCTTT.

The J gene is TRBJ1-2, the V gene TRBV29-1; the match to TRBD1 covers 7 bases. CDR3 size: 14 residues. CDR1 is SQVTM, CDR2 ANQGSEA, per germline. V shed 3 bases and J 2 bases; nucleotides not matched to a gene: 6. In DNA, the CDR3 is TGCAGCGTTGAGCTTGGGACAGTCAACTATGGCTACACCTTC. Its protein product is CSVELGTVNYGYTF.

The chain employs TRBV3-1 (or the pseudogene TRBV3-2) and TRBJ1-6, with D hard to call. The CDR3 runs to 14 residues. Germline V CDR1 and CDR2: LGHDT, YNNKEL (reference sequence). V lost 1 base and J 10 bases, leaving 11 bases between the germline ends. This CDR3 reads CASSQGRTGSPLHF. The CDR3 DNA reads as TGTGCCAGCAGCCAAGGGCGCACGGGGTCACCCCTCCACTTT.

This chain links TRBV6-5 with TRBJ1-1; D perhaps matches TRBD1 (5 bases). In germline, CDR1 is MNHEY, CDR2 SVGAGI. This CDR3 has 14 residues. The V and J ends lost 2 bases and 1 base respectively, with 8 bases between them. As DNA, the CDR3 is TGTGCCAGCAGTTACAAGGGGCCGAACACTGAAGCTTTCTTT. Protein sequence: CASSYKGPNTEAFF.

The chain recombines TRBV19 with TRBJ1-2; weak D call: TRBD1 (6 bases). CDR3 length equals 17 residues. Between the trimmed V and J ends, which lost 3 bases and 0 bases, there was a span of 17 bases. CDR1 and CDR2 from the germline V gene are LNHDA and SQIVND (reference sequence). For the CDR3, the DNA is TGTGCCAGTAGTATTAGGCCGACAGGTGCTACTAACTATGGCTACACCTTC. Translating it yields CASSIRPTGATNYGYTF.

CDR3 sequence reads: CASSMDRSSYEQYF. DNA of the CDR3: TGTGCCAGTAGTATGGACAGAAGCTCCTACGAGCAGTACTTC. The chain joins TRBV19 to TRBJ2-7; a weak D match, TRBD1 (6 bases). This CDR3 is 14 amino acids long. V shed 3 bases and J shed 0 bases, with 9 bases lying between them. Germline assignment: CDR1 LNHDA and CDR2 SQIVND (reference sequence).

The rearrangement joins TRBV4-2 to TRBJ1-1; 9 nucleotides agree with TRBD1. The CDR3 is 14 amino acids. The trim removed 3 bases at V and 5 bases at J, leaving 4 bases unmatched. Germline CDR1 LGHNA, CDR2 YNFKEQ. Here the CDR3 DNA reads TGTGCCAGCAGCCACCCCGGGACAGGGACTGAAGCTTTCTTT. This translates into CASSHPGTGTEAFF.

The chain couples TRBV18 to TRBJ1-1; D is perhaps TRBD1 (6 bases). The germline gives CDR1 KGHSH, CDR2 LQKENI. With 5 bases removed from V and 0 bases from J, the gap between germline ends came to 13 bases. The CDR3 is 15 residues long. The CDR3: CASSGIGQMNTEAFF. In DNA form, the CDR3 reads TGTGCCAGCTCAGGGATAGGACAGATGAACACTGAAGCTTTCTTT. The variable domain in full, completed from reference TRBV18 and TRBJ1-1, reads NAGVMQNPRHLVRRRGQEARLRCSPMKGHSHVYWYRQLPEEGLKFMVYLQKENIIDESGMPKERFSAEFPKEGPSILRIQQVVRGDSAAYFCASSGIGQMNTEAFFGQGTRLTVV.

This clone was seen a few times. This chain uses TRBV27 with TRBJ1-1; a possible D gene is TRBD1 (6 bases). This CDR3 comprises 16 residues. Trimming removed 5 bases at V and 0 bases at J, with 16 bases between. Germline CDR1 reads MNHEY; CDR2 reads SMNVEV (reference sequence). This chain's CDR3 is CASSGLEGVLNTEAFF. In DNA form, the CDR3 reads TGTGCCAGCAGTGGCCTCGAGGGGGTCCTGAACACTGAAGCTTTCTTT.